The 13 T cell receptor beta chains presented below share a single source sample, sequenced in a study of Graves' ophthalmopathy and Graves' hyperthyroidism. The authors amplified TCR beta CDR3 regions, and they did so from RNA transcripts for repertoire sequencing. A first-round RT-PCR used HTBI primers, followed by a second-round multiplex PCR. TCRdb re-derived calls from the multiplex PCR reads in MiXCR, one entry per CDR3 protein. Among roughly 400,000 distinct CDR3 sequences listed, 15% to 20% were seen once. Input material: peripheral blood. Source of these receptors: a woman younger than 35 with Graves' ophthalmopathy.

The chain recombines TRBV18 with TRBJ2-5, with D perhaps matching TRBD1 (5 bases). Trimming removed 3 bases from V and 3 bases from J, with 5 bases in between. This CDR3 is 12 amino acids long. The germline gives CDR1 KGHSH, CDR2 LQKENI. The CDR3 reads CASSPTEETQYF. The CDR3 region has the DNA TGTGCCAGCTCACCGACAGAAGAGACCCAGTACTTC.

This clonotype was seen many times. The gene calls are TRBV12-3 or TRBV12-4 and TRBJ1-1; D is perhaps TRBD1 (6 bases). Trimming pared 3 bases from V and 1 base from J, leaving 12 bases between. CDR3 length: 15 residues. For the CDR3, the DNA is TGTGCCAGCAGTTTCGACAGGCCCGGGAACACTGAAGCTTTCTTT. Amino acids: CASSFDRPGNTEAFF.

V is TRBV12-3 or TRBV12-4 and J is TRBJ2-7, with 7 bases aligning to TRBD1. V gave up 5 bases and J gave up 6 bases; unmatched junction bases: 10. The CDR3 is made up of 14 amino acids. The CDR3 sequence is CASSARQGVGEQYF. The CDR3 nucleotides are TGTGCCAGCAGTGCGCGACAGGGCGTCGGCGAGCAGTACTTC.

The CDR3 region has the DNA TGTGCCAGTAGTCACGACAGGAGGAGCTCCTACGAGCAGTACTTC. Translating gives CASSHDRRSSYEQYF. The chain employs TRBV19 and TRBJ2-7, with D perhaps TRBD1 (6 bases). Between the trimmed V and J ends, which lost 5 bases and 0 bases, there was a span of 14 bases. The CDR3 runs to 15 residues. CDR1 and CDR2 (germline): LNHDA, SQIVND (reference sequence).

The sample holds many counts of this clonotype. J is TRBJ1-2 and V is TRBV9; D gene unclear. This CDR3 has 15 amino acids. Germline CDR1 and CDR2: SGDLS and YYNGEE. V lost 0 bases to trimming and J lost 4 bases, with 13 bases between them. The CDR3 bases are TGTGCCAGCAGCGTAGGCTTGAGTCTGGGCTATGGCTACACCTTC. As protein: CASSVGLSLGYGYTF.

In its sample, this clonotype was seen many times. V is TRBV7-2 and J is TRBJ2-2; D is unresolved. V dropped 2 bases and J dropped 7 bases, with 8 bases sitting between them. Germline V gives CDR1 SGHTA, CDR2 FQGNSA. The CDR3 consists of 13 residues. CDR3 coding DNA: TGTGCCAGCAGCTTATTTACAGTCGGGGAGCTGTTTTTT. Amino acid sequence: CASSLFTVGELFF.

In its sample, this clonotype was seen many times. This chain uses TRBV20-1 with TRBJ2-7; 10 nucleotides align to TRBD1. This CDR3 has 14 residues. Germline values: CDR1 DFQATT, CDR2 SNEGSKA (reference sequence). The J segment lost 7 bases and the V segment lost 0 bases, leaving 6 bases of the junction unmatched. CDR3 loop: CSARDRRTGGEQYF. The CDR3 DNA reads as TGCAGTGCTAGAGATCGCCGGACAGGGGGAGAGCAGTACTTC.

This clonotype was seen repeatedly, ten times or more. J is TRBJ2-4 and V is TRBV7-2, with unresolved D. Per germline, CDR1 SGHTA and CDR2 FQGNSA. V lost 1 base, J lost 6 bases, and 4 bases lay in between. This CDR3 has 12 amino acids. CDR3 residues: CASSLDLNIQYF. CDR3 nucleotides: TGTGCCAGCAGCTTAGACTTAAACATTCAGTACTTC.

The table lists this clonotype with many counts. The V call is TRBV7-9, the J call TRBJ2-7, with 8 bases fitting TRBD1. CDR3 length: 14 amino acids. Trimming cost V 8 bases and J 4 bases; bases outside gene matches: 10. CDR1 is SEHNR and CDR2 is FQNEAQ in the germline V gene (reference sequence). CDR3 DNA sequence: TGTGCCAGCGGCGGGACAGGAGCAGCGTACGAGCAGTACTTC. Protein sequence: CASGGTGAAYEQYF.

This clonotype has ten or more counts. The chain has TRBV6-2 or TRBV6-3 and TRBJ1-6; D uncertain. Trimming cost V 8 bases and J 10 bases, with 12 bases left between them. CDR3 size: 12 residues. In germline, CDR1 is MNHEY, CDR2 SVGEGT. The DNA of the CDR3 is TGTGCCAGCGGGGAGGAGGTATCACCCCTCCACTTT. Translation: CASGEEVSPLHF.

This clonotype was observed at least ten times. The V gene is TRBV11-2, the J gene TRBJ1-1; 8 positions agree with TRBD1. From germline, CDR1 is SGHAT and CDR2 FQNNGV. CDR3 size: 15 residues. V trimming: 4 bases; J trimming: 4 bases; junction bases outside the gene matches: 8. The CDR3 region is CASSSGQGAPTEAFF. CDR3 coding DNA: TGTGCCAGCAGCTCAGGTCAGGGGGCGCCCACTGAAGCTTTCTTT.

This clonotype was detected many times. V and J are TRBV19 and TRBJ1-1; D is uncertain. Trimming took off 0 bases at V and 0 bases at J, with 8 bases between the two ends. Germline V gives CDR1 LNHDA, CDR2 SQIVND (reference sequence). The CDR3 has 15 amino acids. CDR3 in DNA: TGTGCCAGTAGTATAGAAGATCGCATGAACACTGAAGCTTTCTTT. This translates into CASSIEDRMNTEAFF.

The table lists this clonotype with many counts. In DNA, the CDR3 is TGCGCCAGCAGCACCACAGGTGTCTCCTACGAGCAGTACTTC. Translating it yields CASSTTGVSYEQYF. The chain joins TRBV5-1 to TRBJ2-7; maybe TRBD1 (5 bases). CDR1 SGHRS and CDR2 YFSETQ come from the germline V gene. Trimming removed 4 bases from V and 0 bases from J, with 11 bases in between. The CDR3 spans 14 residues.